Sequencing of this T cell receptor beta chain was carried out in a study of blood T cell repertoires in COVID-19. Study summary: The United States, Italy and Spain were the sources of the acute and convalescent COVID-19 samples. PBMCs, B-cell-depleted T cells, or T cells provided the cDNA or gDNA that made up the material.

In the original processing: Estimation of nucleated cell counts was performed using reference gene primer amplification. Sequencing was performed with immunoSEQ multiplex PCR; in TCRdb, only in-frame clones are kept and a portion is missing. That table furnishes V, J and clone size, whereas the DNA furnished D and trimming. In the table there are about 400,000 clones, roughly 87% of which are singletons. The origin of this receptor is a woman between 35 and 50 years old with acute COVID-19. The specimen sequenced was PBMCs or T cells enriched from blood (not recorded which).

This chain's CDR3 is CASRGTGGPGNTIYF. The CDR3 region has the DNA TGTGCCAGCAGGGGAACAGGGGGTCCTGGAAACACCATATATTTT. The chain has TRBV6-5 and TRBJ1-3, with TRBD1 identical over 8 bases. V lost 6 bases to trimming and J lost 2 bases; unmatched junction nucleotides: 6. This CDR3 contains 15 residues. Germline CDR1 is MNHEY and CDR2 is SVGAGI.